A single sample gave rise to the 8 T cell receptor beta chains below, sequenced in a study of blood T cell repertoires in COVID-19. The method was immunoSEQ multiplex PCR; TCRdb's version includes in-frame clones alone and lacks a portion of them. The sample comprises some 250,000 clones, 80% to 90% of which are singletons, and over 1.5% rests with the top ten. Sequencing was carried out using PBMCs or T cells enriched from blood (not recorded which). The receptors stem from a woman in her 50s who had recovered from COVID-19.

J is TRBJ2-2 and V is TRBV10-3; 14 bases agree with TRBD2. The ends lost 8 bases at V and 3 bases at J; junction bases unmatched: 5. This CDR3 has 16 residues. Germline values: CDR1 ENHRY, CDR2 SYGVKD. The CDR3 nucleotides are TGTGCCATCGGACTAGCGGGAGGAAGCTACACCGGGGAGCTGTTTTTT. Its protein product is CAIGLAGGSYTGELFF.

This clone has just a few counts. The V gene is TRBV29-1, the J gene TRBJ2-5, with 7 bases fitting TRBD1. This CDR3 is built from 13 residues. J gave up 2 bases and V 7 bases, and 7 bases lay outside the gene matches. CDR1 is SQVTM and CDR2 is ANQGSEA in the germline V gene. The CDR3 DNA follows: TGCAGCGCCGCACGACAGGGTCAAGAGACCCAGTACTTC. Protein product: CSAARQGQETQYF.

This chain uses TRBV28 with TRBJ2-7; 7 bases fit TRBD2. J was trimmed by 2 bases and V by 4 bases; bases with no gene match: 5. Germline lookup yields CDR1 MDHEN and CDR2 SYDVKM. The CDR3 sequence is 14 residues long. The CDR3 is CASSSGTTTYEQYF. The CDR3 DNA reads TGTGCCAGCAGTTCGGGGACTACCACCTACGAGCAGTACTTC.

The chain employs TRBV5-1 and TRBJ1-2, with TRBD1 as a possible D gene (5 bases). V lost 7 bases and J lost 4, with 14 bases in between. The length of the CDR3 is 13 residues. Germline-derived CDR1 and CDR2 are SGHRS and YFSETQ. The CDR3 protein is CASRPGTIYGYTF. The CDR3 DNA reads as TGCGCCAGCCGTCCCGGGACTATCTATGGCTACACCTTC. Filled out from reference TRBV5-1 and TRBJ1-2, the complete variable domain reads KAGVTQTPRYLIKTRGQQVTLSCSPISGHRSVSWYQQTPGQGLQFLFEYFSETQRNKGNFPGRFSGRQFSNSRSEMNVSTLELGDSALYLCASRPGTIYGYTFGSGTRLTVV.

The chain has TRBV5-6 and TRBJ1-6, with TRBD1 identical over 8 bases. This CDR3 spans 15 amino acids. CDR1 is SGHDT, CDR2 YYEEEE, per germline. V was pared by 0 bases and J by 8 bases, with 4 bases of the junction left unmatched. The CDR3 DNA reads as TGTGCCAGCAGCTTGGGTCCCAGGGGGCATTCACCCCTCCACTTT. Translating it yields CASSLGPRGHSPLHF. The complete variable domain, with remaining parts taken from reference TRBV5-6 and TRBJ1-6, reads DAGVTQSPTHLIKTRGQQVTLRCSPKSGHDTVSWYQQALGQGPQFIFQYYEEEERQRGNFPDRFSGHQFPNYSSELNVNALLLGDSALYLCASSLGPRGHSPLHFGNGTRLTVT.

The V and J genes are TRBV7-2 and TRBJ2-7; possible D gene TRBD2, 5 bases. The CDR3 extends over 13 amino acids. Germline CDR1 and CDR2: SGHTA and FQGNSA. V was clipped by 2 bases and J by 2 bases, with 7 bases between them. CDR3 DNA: TGTGCCAGCAGCTTACAAGCGGCCTACGAGCAGTACTTC. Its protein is CASSLQAAYEQYF.

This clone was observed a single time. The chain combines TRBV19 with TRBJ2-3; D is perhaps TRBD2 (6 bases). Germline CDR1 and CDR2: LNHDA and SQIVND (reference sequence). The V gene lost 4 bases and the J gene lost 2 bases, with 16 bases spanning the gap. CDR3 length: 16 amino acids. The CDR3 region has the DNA TGTGCCAGTAGTACTTGGGACTTCCGATACACAGATACGCAGTATTTT. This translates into CASSTWDFRYTDTQYF.

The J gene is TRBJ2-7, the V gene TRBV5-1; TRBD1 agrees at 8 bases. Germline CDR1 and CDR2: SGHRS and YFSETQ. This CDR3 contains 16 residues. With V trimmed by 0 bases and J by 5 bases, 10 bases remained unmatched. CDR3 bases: TGCGCCAGCAGCTTGGCCCCGGACAGGGCCGGGGACGAGCAGTACTTC. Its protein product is CASSLAPDRAGDEQYF.